The present T cell receptor beta chain was sequenced within a study of control samples from healthy donors and cancer patients. CDR3 size: 16 residues. The J segment lost 3 bases and the V segment lost 3 bases, leaving 5 bases of the junction unmatched. Germline V gives CDR1 LNHDA, CDR2 SQIVND (reference sequence). Sequencing was performed with immunoSEQ multiplex PCR; in TCRdb, only in-frame clones are kept and a portion is missing. This sample has fewer than 200,000 clones; roughly 90% occur once, and the top ten carry over 1.1%. The receptor comes from a woman in her 50s in good health. What was sequenced was blood. This rearrangement joins TRBV19 to TRBJ2-2, with 9 bases matching TRBD2. In nucleotides, the CDR3 is TGTGCCAGTAGTATGGGTAGCGGGGGTTACACCGGGGAGCTGTTTTTT. This codes for CASSMGSGGYTGELFF.